The 18 T cell receptor beta chains given below trace back to one sample, sequenced in a study of T cell responses to AZD1222 COVID-19 vaccine. The table came from immunoSEQ multiplex PCR; TCRdb's copy has only in-frame clones and leaves some out. The table includes 100,000 to 150,000 clones, roughly 88% detected once. Source: peripheral blood, taken on day 0 of AZD1222 vaccination. These receptors came from an adult in good health.

This clone appeared once. Within the sample, other DNA sequences also encode this same CDR3. V and J are TRBV5-1 and TRBJ2-5, with a weak D call TRBD2 (5 bases). The V end lost 5 bases, the J end lost 5 bases, and 7 bases lay between the germline ends. There are 11 residues in the CDR3. Germline V lookup: CDR1 SGHRS, CDR2 YFSETQ. In nucleotides, the CDR3 is TGCGCCAGCAGTCCGGGGGAGACCCAGTACTTC. Protein: CASSPGETQYF.

This clone was picked up one time. This chain links TRBV6-5 with TRBJ2-3; D is uncertain. The CDR3 is 14 residues long. Trimming took 6 bases from V and 4 from J, leaving 14 bases between them. Germline loops: CDR1 MNHEY, CDR2 SVGAGI. CDR3 sequence reads: CASRRRNGADTQYF. The CDR3 coding sequence is TGTGCCAGCAGACGCCGAAATGGAGCAGATACGCAGTATTTT.

This chain uses TRBV10-2 with TRBJ1-5, with 10 bases fitting TRBD1. This CDR3 is built from 16 residues. Germline CDR1 reads WSHSY; CDR2 reads SAAADI. V was pared by 6 bases and J by 3 bases, with 8 bases of the junction left unmatched. CDR3: CASSPGDRGVNQPQHF. CDR3 bases: TGCGCCAGCAGCCCCGGGGACAGGGGAGTCAATCAGCCCCAGCATTTT.

This chain connects TRBV28 to TRBJ1-2; D uncertain. CDR1 is MDHEN, CDR2 SYDVKM, per germline. V was trimmed by 2 bases and J by 3 bases, leaving 7 bases between them. This CDR3 has 13 residues. DNA for the CDR3: TGTGCCAGCAGTTTAAAGCAGTACTATGGCTACACCTTC. It encodes CASSLKQYYGYTF.

This clone has only a few counts. In the same sample, other DNA sequences code for this CDR3. The V gene is TRBV5-5, the J gene TRBJ1-3, with D unclear. This CDR3 has 12 amino acids. CDR1 SGHKS and CDR2 YYEKEE come from the germline V gene (reference sequence). V lost 0 bases, J lost 4 bases, and 2 bases lay in between. Here the CDR3 DNA reads TGTGCCAGCAGCTTGGAAGGAAACACCATATATTTT. Its translation: CASSLEGNTIYF.

The chain recombines TRBV5-8 with TRBJ1-5; D not certain. The CDR3 sequence is 13 residues long. Trimming took off 0 bases at V and 5 bases at J, with 6 bases between the two ends. Germline CDR1 and CDR2: SGHTS and YDEGEE. The CDR3 here is CASSLDEDQPQHF. The CDR3 nucleotides read TGTGCCAGCAGCTTGGATGAGGATCAGCCCCAGCATTTT.

This clone was seen once. The J gene is TRBJ2-7, the V gene TRBV5-1; 9 bases line up with TRBD1. Germline CDR1 reads SGHRS; CDR2 reads YFSETQ. Trimming cost V 0 bases and J 5 bases; bases outside gene matches: 6. The CDR3 length is 15 residues. CDR3 residues: CASSLATGGLHEQYF. The CDR3 region has the DNA TGCGCCAGCAGCTTGGCAACAGGGGGCTTGCACGAGCAGTACTTC.

V and J are TRBV18 and TRBJ1-1; D is unresolved. The germline V gene has CDR1 KGHSH and CDR2 LQKENI. Trimming shortened V by 6 bases and J by 4 bases, and 12 bases separated the two germline ends. CDR3 length: 13 residues. CDR3 amino acids: CASSLDETTEAFF. In DNA form, the CDR3 reads TGTGCCAGCTCTCTTGACGAAACCACTGAAGCTTTCTTT.

This chain joins TRBV3-1 (or the pseudogene TRBV3-2) and TRBJ1-2; D might be TRBD1 (5 bases). The CDR3 runs to 12 residues. Trimming pared 3 bases from V and 8 bases from J, leaving 10 bases between. The germline gives CDR1 LGHDT, CDR2 YNNKEL (reference sequence). CDR3 residues: CASSHRGDGYTF. DNA for the CDR3: TGTGCCAGCAGCCACCGGGGGGACGGCTACACCTTC.

V gene TRBV29-1 combines with J gene TRBJ1-5; D gene ambiguous. This CDR3 has 12 residues. From germline, CDR1 is SQVTM and CDR2 ANQGSEA. V was cut by 7 bases and J by 7 bases, with 14 bases left in between. CDR3 sequence (DNA): TGCAGCGCTTTTTCCCCTGGGCAGCCCCAGCATTTT. This codes for CSAFSPGQPQHF.

This clone came up a few times. The V and J genes are TRBV7-8 and TRBJ2-7, with D maybe TRBD2 (7 bases). The germline V and J ends were trimmed by 6 bases and 1 base, with 16 bases remaining between them. CDR3 length: 15 residues. The germline CDR1 and CDR2 sequences are SGHVS and FQNEAQ. CDR3 nucleotide sequence: TGTGCCAGCAGACTAGGGGGGGCAAAGTCCTACGAGCAGTACTTC. Amino acid sequence: CASRLGGAKSYEQYF. The complete variable domain, with remaining parts taken from reference TRBV7-8 and TRBJ2-7, reads GAGVSQSPRYKVAKRGQDVALRCDPISGHVSLFWYQQALGQGPEFLTYFQNEAQLDKSGLPSDRFFAERPEGSVSTLKIQRTQQEDSAVYLCASRLGGAKSYEQYFGPGTRLTVT.

The chain uses TRBV5-6 and TRBJ2-3, with 9 bases lining up with TRBD2. The CDR3 is 16 residues long. V lost 2 bases and J lost 4; bases outside the gene matches: 8. The germline CDR1 and CDR2 sequences are SGHDT and YYEEEE. The CDR3 DNA is TGTGCCAGCAGCTTTCGGACTAGCGCTGGGGCAGATACGCAGTATTTT. Translation: CASSFRTSAGADTQYF.

This clone occurred a few times. The chain couples TRBV4-1 to TRBJ2-7, with a possible D match to TRBD1 (5 bases). The CDR3 is 15 residues long. CDR1 is MGHRA, CDR2 YSYEKL, per germline. V dropped 1 base and J dropped 3 bases, with 13 bases sitting between them. CDR3 sequence reads: CASSQGRVGFYEQYF. Written as DNA, the CDR3 is TGCGCCAGCAGCCAAGGCAGGGTGGGGTTCTACGAGCAGTACTTC.

The chain employs TRBV30 and TRBJ1-4; D is unresolved. Germline assignment: CDR1 GTSNPN and CDR2 SVGIG (reference sequence). This CDR3 is 14 amino acids long. With 1 base removed from V and 4 bases from J, the gap between germline ends came to 10 bases. CDR3 in amino acids: CAWSAPGVNEKLFF. CDR3 bases: TGTGCCTGGAGTGCCCCCGGGGTTAATGAAAAACTGTTTTTT.

V and J are TRBV5-1 and TRBJ1-6, with D possibly TRBD1 on 5 matching bases. The CDR3 spans 15 residues. From germline, CDR1 is SGHRS and CDR2 YFSETQ. V was clipped by 5 bases and J by 9 bases, with 18 bases between them. CDR3 sequence (DNA): TGCGCCAGCAGAGGAGCCGGGACGGAGGGTTCACCCCTCCACTTT. Translation: CASRGAGTEGSPLHF. Variable domain in full (rest from reference TRBV5-1 and TRBJ1-6): KAGVTQTPRYLIKTRGQQVTLSCSPISGHRSVSWYQQTPGQGLQFLFEYFSETQRNKGNFPGRFSGRQFSNSRSEMNVSTLELGDSALYLCASRGAGTEGSPLHFGNGTRLTVT.

The chain uses TRBV5-1 and TRBJ1-2; 8 bases are shared with TRBD1. V lost 0 bases to trimming and J lost 8 bases; unmatched junction nucleotides: 6. CDR1 is SGHRS and CDR2 is YFSETQ in the germline V gene. The CDR3 extends over 14 amino acids. The DNA for the CDR3 is TGCGCCAGCAGCTTGGACCAGGGGGCCGTCGGCTACACCTTC. Translated: CASSLDQGAVGYTF.

The chain is built from TRBV19 and TRBJ1-2; no clear D gene. This CDR3 contains 14 residues. The germline gives CDR1 LNHDA, CDR2 SQIVND (reference sequence). The V end lost 3 bases, the J end lost 6 bases, and 14 bases lay between the germline ends. DNA of the CDR3: TGTGCCAGTAGTATCGGCAGCGGCGGGGATGGCTACACCTTC. Its translation is CASSIGSGGDGYTF.

This clone appeared once. The rearrangement uses TRBV19 and TRBJ1-2, with 10 bases matching TRBD1. Germline V gene lookup returns CDR1 LNHDA and CDR2 SQIVND (reference sequence). The CDR3 has 14 amino acids. Trimming at V came to 7 bases and at J to 2 bases, leaving 4 bases not matched to a gene. CDR3 in amino acids: CASIGGQGNYGYTF. The CDR3 region has the DNA TGTGCCAGTATTGGGGGACAGGGGAACTATGGCTACACCTTC. The full variable domain, its missing parts supplied by reference TRBV19 and TRBJ1-2, is DGGITQSPKYLFRKEGQNVTLSCEQNLNHDAMYWYRQDPGQGLRLIYYSQIVNDFQKGDIAEGYSVSREKKESFPLTVTSAQKNPTAFYLCASIGGQGNYGYTFGSGTRLTVV.